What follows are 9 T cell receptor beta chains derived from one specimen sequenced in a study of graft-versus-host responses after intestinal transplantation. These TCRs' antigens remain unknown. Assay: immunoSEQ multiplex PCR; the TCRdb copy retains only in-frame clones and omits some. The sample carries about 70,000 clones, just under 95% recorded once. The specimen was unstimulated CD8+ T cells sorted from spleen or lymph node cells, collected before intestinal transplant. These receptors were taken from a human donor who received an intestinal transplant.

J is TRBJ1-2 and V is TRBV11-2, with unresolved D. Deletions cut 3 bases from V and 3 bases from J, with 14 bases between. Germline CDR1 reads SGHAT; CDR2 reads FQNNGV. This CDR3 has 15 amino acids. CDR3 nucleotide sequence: TGTGCCAGCAGCTTCCCGGGTCCAAACTACTATGGCTACACCTTC. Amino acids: CASSFPGPNYYGYTF.

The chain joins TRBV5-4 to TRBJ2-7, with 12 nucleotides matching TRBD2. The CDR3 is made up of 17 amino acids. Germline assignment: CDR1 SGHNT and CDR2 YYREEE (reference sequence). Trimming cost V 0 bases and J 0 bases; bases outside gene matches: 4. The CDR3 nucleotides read TGTGCCAGCAGCTTGGGGACTAGCGGGATAAGCTCCTACGAGCAGTACTTC. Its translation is CASSLGTSGISSYEQYF.

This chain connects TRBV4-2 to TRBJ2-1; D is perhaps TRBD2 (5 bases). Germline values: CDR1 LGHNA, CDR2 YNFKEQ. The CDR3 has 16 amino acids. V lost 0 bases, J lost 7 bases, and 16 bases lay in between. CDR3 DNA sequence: TGTGCCAGCAGCCAAGATTGGCTAGCCCCGGGGAATGAGCAGTTCTTC. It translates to CASSQDWLAPGNEQFF.

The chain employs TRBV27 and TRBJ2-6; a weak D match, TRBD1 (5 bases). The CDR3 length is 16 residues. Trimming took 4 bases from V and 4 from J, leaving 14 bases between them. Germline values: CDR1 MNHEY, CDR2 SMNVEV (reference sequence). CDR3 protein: CASSSLQVYGANVLTF. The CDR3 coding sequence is TGTGCCAGCAGTTCCCTACAGGTTTACGGGGCCAACGTCCTGACTTTC.

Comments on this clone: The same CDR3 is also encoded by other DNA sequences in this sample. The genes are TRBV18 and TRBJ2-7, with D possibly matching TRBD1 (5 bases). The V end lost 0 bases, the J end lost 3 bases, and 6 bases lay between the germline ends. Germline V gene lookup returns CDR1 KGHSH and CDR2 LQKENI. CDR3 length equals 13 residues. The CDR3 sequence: CASSPPDSYEQYF. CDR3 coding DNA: TGTGCCAGCTCACCACCTGACAGCTACGAGCAGTACTTC.

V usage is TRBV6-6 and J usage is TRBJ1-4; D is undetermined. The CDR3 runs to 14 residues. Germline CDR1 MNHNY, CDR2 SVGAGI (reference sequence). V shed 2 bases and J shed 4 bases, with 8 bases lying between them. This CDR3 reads CASSYEGFNEKLFF. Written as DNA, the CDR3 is TGTGCCAGCAGTTACGAGGGTTTTAATGAAAAACTGTTTTTT.

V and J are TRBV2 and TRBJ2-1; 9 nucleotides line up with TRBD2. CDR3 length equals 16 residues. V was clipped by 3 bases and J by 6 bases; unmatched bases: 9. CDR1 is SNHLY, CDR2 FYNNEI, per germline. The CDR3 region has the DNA TGTGCCAGCAGTGAGAGTGCTAGCGGGATTTTCAATGAGCAGTTCTTC. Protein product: CASSESASGIFNEQFF.

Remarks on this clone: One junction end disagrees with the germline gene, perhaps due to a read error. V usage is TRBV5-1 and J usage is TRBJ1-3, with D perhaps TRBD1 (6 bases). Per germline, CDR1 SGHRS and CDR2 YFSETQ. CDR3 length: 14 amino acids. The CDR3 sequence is CASGLAGTGNTIYF. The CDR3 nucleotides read TGCGCCAGCGGCTTGGCCGGGACAGGAAACACCATATATTTT.

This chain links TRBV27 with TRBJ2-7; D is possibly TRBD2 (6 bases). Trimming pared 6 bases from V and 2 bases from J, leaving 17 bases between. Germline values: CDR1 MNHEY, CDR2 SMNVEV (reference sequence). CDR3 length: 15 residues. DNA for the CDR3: TGTGCCAGCAGCCTTATAGCGGATGCCGCCTACGAGCAGTACTTC. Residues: CASSLIADAAYEQYF.